These T cell receptor beta chains were read from a single sample in a study of identical twins. TCRdb ran MiXCR on the 5' RACE reads and lists one entry per CDR3 protein. The sample carries 510,000 or so distinct CDR3 sequences, approximately 14% recorded once. These data were also reused for a study on yellow fever vaccine responses in identical twins.

Sequenced sample: CD4+ T cells sorted from blood. The receptor source for this set is a woman aged 18-35 years in good health. CDR3s include the opening cysteine and the closing phenylalanine or tryptophan. Each record gives: CDR3 protein, J gene, V gene.

CASKGQPDGPQGIQYF | TRBJ2-4 | TRBV2
CSARPTGAAYGYTF | TRBJ1-2 | TRBV20-1
CASSARGQGERGYTF | TRBJ1-2 | TRBV5-1
CASSEASGQPQHF | TRBJ1-5 | TRBV6-1
CASSRGWTSQETQYF | TRBJ2-5 | TRBV3-1
CASSERGAGTDTQYF | TRBJ2-3 | TRBV25-1
CASSPMGLAGRYNEQFF | TRBJ2-1 | TRBV6-2/TRBV6-3
CSAREDRGRETQYF | TRBJ2-5 | TRBV20-1
CASSSGGREKLFF | TRBJ1-4 | TRBV6-5
CASSDWDRANSYTF | TRBJ1-2 | TRBV12-3/TRBV12-4
CASSSERGGNIQYF | TRBJ2-4 | TRBV6-5
CASSLYNPYGYTF | TRBJ1-2 | TRBV12-3/TRBV12-4
CASSQDSQRTSYNEQFF | TRBJ2-1 | TRBV4-1
CSASGLYEQYF | TRBJ2-7 | TRBV20-1
CASMGGPTRREAFF | TRBJ1-1 | TRBV6-1
CATTTSVRDSSTDTQYF | TRBJ2-3 | TRBV10-3
CASSQALAGLSYEQYF | TRBJ2-7 | TRBV3-1
CASQGAEVNTGELFF | TRBJ2-2 | TRBV5-1